The rows below give T cell receptor beta chains drawn from one sample of a study of blood T cells in healthy people across ages. In TCRdb, the 5' RACE reads were re-called with MiXCR into one record per CDR3 protein. This sample has some 1.4 million distinct CDR3 sequences, with 40% to 50% found just once. Specimen: blood. The receptor set was obtained from a woman between 18 and 29 years old in good health. Both conserved end residues are part of each CDR3. D genes are given only for firm matches. Some rows have no size entry. The others give once, few or many, or a class for an expanded clone.

NA | TRBD1 | TRBJ2-7 | TRBV12-3/TRBV12-4 | TGTGCCAGCAGTACGACAGGGGGGTCAGGGGAGCAGTACTTC | CASSTTGGSGEQYF
NA | TRBD1 | TRBJ1-6 | TRBV6-5 | TGTGCCAGCAGACCTTCAGGGGGGGACTCACCCCTCCACTTT | CASRPSGGDSPLHF
NA | TRBD2 | TRBJ2-1 | TRBV11-2 | TGTGCCAGCAGCTTAGATGGACTAGCGGGGGCCAATGAGCAGTTCTTC | CASSLDGLAGANEQFF
NA | NA | TRBJ2-7 | TRBV6-6 | TGTGCCAGCAGTTACTCGGACTCCCGCTCCTACGAGCAGTACTTC | CASSYSDSRSYEQYF
few | NA | TRBJ2-5 | TRBV20-1 | TGCAGTGCCCGAAGCTCGGGGGAGACCCAGTACTTC | CSARSSGETQYF
NA | NA | TRBJ2-4 | TRBV7-2 | TGTGCCAGCATCCCGGCCGAGACTACTAAAAACATTCAGTACTTC | CASIPAETTKNIQYF
NA | NA | TRBJ1-3 | TRBV27 | TGTGCCAGCAGTTTAGCTGCGGGGGGGCCCGGAAACACCATATATTTT | CASSLAAGGPGNTIYF
few | NA | TRBJ2-7 | TRBV20-1 | TGCAGTGCTAGGGCCGGAGGACAGTTATACGAGCAGTACTTC | CSARAGGQLYEQYF
NA | TRBD1 | TRBJ1-2 | TRBV20-1 | TGCAGTGCTAGACAGGGACAGGCCGCTGAGGGCTACACCTTC | CSARQGQAAEGYTF
NA | NA | TRBJ1-1 | TRBV6-6 | TGTGCCAGCAGCGAGAACAGGCACATTGAAGCTTTCTTT | CASSENRHIEAFF
NA | TRBD2 | TRBJ2-7 | TRBV7-2 | TGTGCCAGCAGCTTACAAAGTCTAGCGGCCTACAATGAGCAGTACTTC | CASSLQSLAAYNEQYF
many | NA | TRBJ2-3 | TRBV25-1 | TGTGCCAGCACGCGGGGACGCACAGATACGCAGTATTTT | CASTRGRTDTQYF
NA | TRBD1 | TRBJ2-2 | TRBV12-3/TRBV12-4 | TGTGCCAGCAGCCGAGAACAGGGGGCTGGGGACGGGGAGCTGTTTTTT | CASSREQGAGDGELFF
NA | TRBD1 | TRBJ2-7 | TRBV5-1 | TGCGCCAGCAGCTTGGGACAGGGGGGCCCGAGCTCCTACGAGCAGTACTTC | CASSLGQGGPSSYEQYF
NA | NA | TRBJ2-3 | TRBV5-4 | TGTGCCAGCAGCTTTGACGCCAGCTACACAGATACGCAGTATTTT | CASSFDASYTDTQYF
NA | TRBD2 | TRBJ2-5 | TRBV7-9 | TGTGCCAGCAGCCAACAGCGGGGGGGACAAGAGACCCAGTACTTC | CASSQQRGGQETQYF
NA | TRBD1 | TRBJ2-5 | TRBV9 | TGTGCCAGCAGCGTAGAAGGGACAGGGAACCAAGAGACCCAGTACTTC | CASSVEGTGNQETQYF
few | NA | TRBJ2-4 | TRBV2 | TGTGCCAGCAGTGAAGCAAAGCAGGGTGGGGAGCAGTACTTC | CASSEAKQGGEQYF
NA | NA | TRBJ2-5 | TRBV29-1 | TGCAGCGTTGGGGGACGGTTCCAAGAGACCCAGTACTTC | CSVGGRFQETQYF
NA | NA | TRBJ2-3 | TRBV20-1 | TGCAGTGCTAGAGTCTTTAGGGGGACACTAAAAGCTGATACGCAGTATTTT | CSARVFRGTLKADTQYF
NA | NA | TRBJ2-4 | TRBV11-2 | TGTGCCAGCAGCTCCTCTGTGAGGCGTGATCAGTACTTC | CASSSSVRRDQYF
few | TRBD2 | TRBJ2-2 | TRBV9 | TGTGCCAGCAGCGTAGCCCCCCAGCGGGAGCACACCGGGGAGCTGTTTTTT | CASSVAPQREHTGELFF
few | NA | TRBJ2-1 | TRBV20-1 | TGCAGTGCTAGAGGGCAGGGGATATCCTACAATGAGCAGTTCTTC | CSARGQGISYNEQFF
few | TRBD2 | TRBJ2-1 | TRBV12-3/TRBV12-4 | TGTGCCAGCAGGGGACTAGCGTACAATGAGCAGTTCTTC | CASRGLAYNEQFF
few | TRBD1 | TRBJ2-1 | TRBV7-9 | TGTGCCAGCAGCTTAGGCGACAGGGGGCTCGATGAGCAGTTCTTC | CASSLGDRGLDEQFF
NA | NA | TRBJ1-6 | TRBV28 | TGTGCCAGCGGCGGGGCGCGTTATTCACCCCTCCACTTT | CASGGARYSPLHF
NA | NA | TRBJ2-1 | TRBV7-9 | TGTGCCAGCAGCTTATGGGGGGCCTTGGTGGGAGAGGGATATGAGCAGTTCTTC | CASSLWGALVGEGYEQFF
few | TRBD1 | TRBJ2-7 | TRBV20-1 | TGCAGTGCTACCATGGACAGGGGGCAGGGCGAGCAGTACTTC | CSATMDRGQGEQYF
NA | NA | TRBJ2-3 | TRBV6-1 | TGTGCCAGCAGTGAACTCTCGGCCCTCGCAGATACGCAGTATTTT | CASSELSALADTQYF
many | TRBD2 | TRBJ2-5 | TRBV20-1 | TGCAGTGCTAGAGACGGGCTAGCGGGAAAGACCCAGTACTTC | CSARDGLAGKTQYF
NA | NA | TRBJ1-4 | TRBV12-3/TRBV12-4 | TGTGCCAGCGCAAGAAGGGCAACTAATGAAAAACTGTTTTTT | CASARRATNEKLFF
NA | NA | TRBJ1-4 | TRBV9 | TGTGCCAGCAGCGTAGAGGAGAGAACTGCAACTAATGAAAAACTGTTTTTT | CASSVEERTATNEKLFF
NA | TRBD1 | TRBJ1-4 | TRBV2 | TGTGCCAGCAGGCCGGGACAGGGAGCTGAAAAACTGTTTTTT | CASRPGQGAEKLFF
NA | NA | TRBJ1-1 | TRBV25-1 | TGTGCCAGCAGTAGAGGGAAAGGAACTGAAGCTTTCTTT | CASSRGKGTEAFF
NA | TRBD2 | TRBJ2-2 | TRBV2 | TGTGCCAGCACCGACAGCGGGGGGTACACCGGGGAGCTGTTTTTT | CASTDSGGYTGELFF
NA | NA | TRBJ2-3 | TRBV11-2 | TGTGCCAGCAGCTTAGTTCCGGGGAACGCCCTCCTAGGCCCCGGTACAGATACGCAGTATTTT | CASSLVPGNALLGPGTDTQYF
NA | NA | TRBJ1-2 | TRBV27 | TGTGCCAGCAGTTTATCCGGGAATGCTAACTATGGCTACACCTTC | CASSLSGNANYGYTF
NA | NA | TRBJ2-2 | TRBV4-2 | TGTGCCGGTAACGGGGGCGGGGAGCTGTTTTTT | CAGNGGGELFF
NA | TRBD2 | TRBJ2-7 | TRBV20-1 | TGCAGTGCTAGCCGCGGGGGGGCTATCTCCCCACTCTCCTACGAGCAGTACTTC | CSASRGGAISPLSYEQYF
NA | NA | TRBJ1-4 | TRBV19 | TGTGCCAGTACCCCCGGAATCCTTAATGAAAAACTGTTTTTT | CASTPGILNEKLFF
NA | NA | TRBJ1-4 | TRBV2 | TGTGCCAGCAGTGAACCAGGTTTCCTTCCAACTAATGAAAAACTGTTTTTT | CASSEPGFLPTNEKLFF
NA | NA | TRBJ1-1 | TRBV30 | TGTGCCCGCACGCAACAGGGAAAGACTGAAGCTTTCTTT | CARTQQGKTEAFF